This T cell receptor (beta chain) comes out of a study of T cells in Graves' hyperthyroidism and ophthalmopathy. Study conclusions and caveats: Ophthalmopathy was separated from stable hyperthyroidism by a 13 V-J model.

CDR3 size: 16 residues. V shed 0 bases and J shed 1 base, with 15 bases lying between them. Germline V gene data show CDR1 as DFQATT and CDR2 as SNEGSKA (reference sequence). This clonotype was detected only a few times. Its target is not known. Researchers took RNA transcripts and amplified the TCR beta CDR3 regions from them. HTBI primers drove first-round RT-PCR of the TCR CDR3. TCRdb reanalysed the multiplex PCR reads using MiXCR and keeps one entry per CDR3 protein. The repertoire has under 450,000 distinct CDR3 sequences, 15% to 19% of them found once; the top ten carry roughly an eighth. The V and J genes are TRBV20-1 and TRBJ1-1; D call uncertain. The sequenced sample was blood. The TCR comes from a woman aged 18-35 years with Graves' hyperthyroidism. The CDR3 DNA sequence: TGCAGTGCTAGAGATCAATTGATTGCGGGGAACACTGAAGCTTTCTTT. Protein sequence: CSARDQLIAGNTEAFF.